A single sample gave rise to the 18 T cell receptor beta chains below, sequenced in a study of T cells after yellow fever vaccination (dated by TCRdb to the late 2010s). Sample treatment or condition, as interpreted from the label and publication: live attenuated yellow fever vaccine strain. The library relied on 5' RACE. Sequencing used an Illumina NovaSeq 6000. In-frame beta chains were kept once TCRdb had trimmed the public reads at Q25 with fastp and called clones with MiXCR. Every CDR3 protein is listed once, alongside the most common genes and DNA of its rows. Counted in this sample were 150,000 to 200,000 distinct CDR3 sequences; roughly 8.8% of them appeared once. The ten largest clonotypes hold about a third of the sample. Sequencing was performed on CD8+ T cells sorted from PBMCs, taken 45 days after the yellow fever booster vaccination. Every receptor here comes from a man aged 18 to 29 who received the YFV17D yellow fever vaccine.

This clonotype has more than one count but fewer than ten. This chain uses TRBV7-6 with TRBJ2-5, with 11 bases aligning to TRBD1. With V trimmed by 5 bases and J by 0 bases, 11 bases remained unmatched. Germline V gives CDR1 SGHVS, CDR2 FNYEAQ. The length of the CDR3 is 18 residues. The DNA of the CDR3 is TGTGCCAGCAGCCCCGGGACAGGGGGTGGGTTGGACCAAGAGACCCAGTACTTC. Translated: CASSPGTGGGLDQETQYF.

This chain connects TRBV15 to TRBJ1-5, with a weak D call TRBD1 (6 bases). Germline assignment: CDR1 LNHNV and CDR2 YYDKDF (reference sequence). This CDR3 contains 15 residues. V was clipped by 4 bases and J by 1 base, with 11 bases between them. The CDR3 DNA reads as TGTGCCACCAGCAAAAACAGGGTGAGCAATCAGCCCCAGCATTTT. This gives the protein CATSKNRVSNQPQHF.

CDR3 DNA: TGTGCCAGCAGCGTAGACGGTAGCGGGGGGGCAATCTACAATGAGCAGTTCTTC. Its protein is CASSVDGSGGAIYNEQFF. The V call is TRBV9, the J call TRBJ2-1, with 11 nucleotides matching TRBD2. This CDR3 is 18 amino acids long. V was clipped by 0 bases and J by 3 bases; unmatched bases: 8. Per germline, CDR1 SGDLS and CDR2 YYNGEE.

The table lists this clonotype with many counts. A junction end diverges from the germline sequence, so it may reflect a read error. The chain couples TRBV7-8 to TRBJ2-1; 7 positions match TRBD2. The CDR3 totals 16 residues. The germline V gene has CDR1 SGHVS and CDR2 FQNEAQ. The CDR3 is CASSLGDGGGDNEQFF. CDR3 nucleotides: TGTGCCAGCAGTTTAGGGGATGGCGGGGGTGACAATGAGCAGTTCTTC.

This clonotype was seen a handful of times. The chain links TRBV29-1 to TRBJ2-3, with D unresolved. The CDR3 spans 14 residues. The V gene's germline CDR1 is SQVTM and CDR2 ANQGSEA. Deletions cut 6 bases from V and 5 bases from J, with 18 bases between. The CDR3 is CSVEPPLVIDTQYF. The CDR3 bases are TGCAGCGTCGAACCCCCCCTCGTAATAGATACGCAGTATTTT.

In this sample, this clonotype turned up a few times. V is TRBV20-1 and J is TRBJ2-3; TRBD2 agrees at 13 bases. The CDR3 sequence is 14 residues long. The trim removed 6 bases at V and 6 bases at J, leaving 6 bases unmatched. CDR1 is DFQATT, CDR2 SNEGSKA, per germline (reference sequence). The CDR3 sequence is CSAPPLAGGDTQYF. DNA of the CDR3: TGCAGTGCCCCTCCACTAGCGGGGGGGGATACGCAGTATTTT.

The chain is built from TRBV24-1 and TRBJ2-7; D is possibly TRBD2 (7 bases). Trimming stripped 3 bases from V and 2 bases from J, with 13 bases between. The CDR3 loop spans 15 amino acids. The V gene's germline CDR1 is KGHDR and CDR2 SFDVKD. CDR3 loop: CATSDGGGDPYEQYF. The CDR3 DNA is TGTGCCACCAGTGATGGGGGGGGCGACCCCTACGAGCAGTACTTC.

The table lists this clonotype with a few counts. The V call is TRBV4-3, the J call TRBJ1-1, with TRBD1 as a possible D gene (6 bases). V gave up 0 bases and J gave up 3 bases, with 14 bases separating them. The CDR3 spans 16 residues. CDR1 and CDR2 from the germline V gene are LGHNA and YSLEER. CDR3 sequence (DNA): TGCGCCAGCAGCCAAGATCTTAAGGGGGACGACACTGAAGCTTTCTTT. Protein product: CASSQDLKGDDTEAFF.

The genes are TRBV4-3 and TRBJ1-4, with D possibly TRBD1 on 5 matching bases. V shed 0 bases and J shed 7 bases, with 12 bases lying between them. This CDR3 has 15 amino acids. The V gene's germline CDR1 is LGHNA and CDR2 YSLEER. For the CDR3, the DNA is TGCGCCAGCAGCCAAGATACGGGGGGTGGTGAAAAACTGTTTTTT. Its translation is CASSQDTGGGEKLFF.

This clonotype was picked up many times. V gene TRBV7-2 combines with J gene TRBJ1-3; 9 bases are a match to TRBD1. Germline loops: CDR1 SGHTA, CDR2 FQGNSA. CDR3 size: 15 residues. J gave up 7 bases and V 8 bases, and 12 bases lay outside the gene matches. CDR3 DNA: TGTGCCAGCGGCCGTACCGGGACAGGGCCCAACACCATATATTTT. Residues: CASGRTGTGPNTIYF.

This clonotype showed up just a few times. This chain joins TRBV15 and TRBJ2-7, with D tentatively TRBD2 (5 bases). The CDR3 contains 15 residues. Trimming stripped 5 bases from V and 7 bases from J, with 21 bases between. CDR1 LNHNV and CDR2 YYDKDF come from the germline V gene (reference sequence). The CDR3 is CATSPRSRPWREQYV. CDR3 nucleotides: TGTGCCACCAGCCCCCGTAGTAGACCCTGGAGGGAGCAGTACGTC.

The CDR3 nucleotides are TGTGCCAGCAGGGTCCGGGGTTCCTCCTACGAGCAGTACGTC. As protein: CASRVRGSSYEQYV. This chain uses TRBV14 with TRBJ2-7; D perhaps matches TRBD2 (5 bases). Trimming took 6 bases from V and 0 from J, leaving 12 bases between them. Looked up from germline, CDR1 is SGHDN and CDR2 is FVKESK. CDR3 length: 14 amino acids.

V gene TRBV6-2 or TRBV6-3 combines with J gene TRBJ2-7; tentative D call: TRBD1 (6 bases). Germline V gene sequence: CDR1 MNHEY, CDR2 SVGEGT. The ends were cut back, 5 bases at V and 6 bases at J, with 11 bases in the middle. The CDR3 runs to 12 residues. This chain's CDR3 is CASSLTGSEQYV. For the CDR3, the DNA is TGTGCCAGCAGTCTAACAGGGTCCGAGCAGTACGTC.

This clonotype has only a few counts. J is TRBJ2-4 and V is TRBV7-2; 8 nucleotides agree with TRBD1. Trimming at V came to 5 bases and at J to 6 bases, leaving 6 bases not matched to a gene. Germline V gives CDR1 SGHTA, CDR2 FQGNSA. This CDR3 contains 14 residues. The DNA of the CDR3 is TGTGCCAGCAGCCTTCTCGGACAGGGAAACATTCAGTACTTC. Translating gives CASSLLGQGNIQYF.

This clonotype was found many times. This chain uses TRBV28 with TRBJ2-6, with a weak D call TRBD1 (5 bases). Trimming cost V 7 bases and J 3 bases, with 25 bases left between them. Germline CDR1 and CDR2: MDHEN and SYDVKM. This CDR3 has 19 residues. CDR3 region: CASMDSPPGRTDGANVLTF. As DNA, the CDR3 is TGTGCCAGCATGGATTCTCCACCAGGGCGGACGGATGGGGCCAACGTCCTGACTTTC.

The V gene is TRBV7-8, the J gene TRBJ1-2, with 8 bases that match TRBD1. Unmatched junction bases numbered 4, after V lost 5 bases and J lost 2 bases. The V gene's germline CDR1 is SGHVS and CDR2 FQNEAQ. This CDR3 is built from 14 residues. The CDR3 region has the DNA TGTGCCAGCAGCCCGACAGGGGCAAACTATGGCTACACCTTC. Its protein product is CASSPTGANYGYTF.

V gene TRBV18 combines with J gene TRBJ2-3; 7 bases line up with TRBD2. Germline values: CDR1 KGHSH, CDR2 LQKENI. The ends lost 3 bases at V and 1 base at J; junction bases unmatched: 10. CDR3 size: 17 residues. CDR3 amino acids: CASSPRMLAEGTDTQYF. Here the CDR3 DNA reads TGTGCCAGCTCACCTAGAATGCTAGCGGAGGGCACAGATACGCAGTATTTT. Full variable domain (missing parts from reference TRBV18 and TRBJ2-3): NAGVMQNPRHLVRRRGQEARLRCSPMKGHSHVYWYRQLPEEGLKFMVYLQKENIIDESGMPKERFSAEFPKEGPSILRIQQVVRGDSAAYFCASSPRMLAEGTDTQYFGPGTRLTVL.

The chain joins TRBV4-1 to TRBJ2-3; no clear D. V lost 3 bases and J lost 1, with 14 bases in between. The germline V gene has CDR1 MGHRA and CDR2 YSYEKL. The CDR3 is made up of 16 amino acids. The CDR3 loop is CASSHYSQRGTDTQYF. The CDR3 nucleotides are TGCGCCAGCAGCCATTATTCTCAAAGGGGCACAGATACGCAGTATTTT.